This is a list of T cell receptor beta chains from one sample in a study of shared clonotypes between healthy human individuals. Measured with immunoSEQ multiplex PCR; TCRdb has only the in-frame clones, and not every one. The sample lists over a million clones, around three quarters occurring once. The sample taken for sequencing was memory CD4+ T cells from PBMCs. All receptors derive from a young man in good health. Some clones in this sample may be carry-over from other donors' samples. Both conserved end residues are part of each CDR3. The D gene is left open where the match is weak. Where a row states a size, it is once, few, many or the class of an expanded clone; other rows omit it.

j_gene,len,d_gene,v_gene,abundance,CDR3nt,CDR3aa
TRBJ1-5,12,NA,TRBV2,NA,TGTGCCAGCAGTGACCAGGATCAGCCCCAGCATTTT,CASSDQDQPQHF
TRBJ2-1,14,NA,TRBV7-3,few,TGTGCCAGCAGCTTACAGGGGGGCTTCGGTGAGCAGTTCTTC,CASSLQGGFGEQFF
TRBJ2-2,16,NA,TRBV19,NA,TGTGCCAGTAAGCCGGTTTGGGGGCTAGGCACCGGGGAGCTGTTTTTT,CASKPVWGLGTGELFF
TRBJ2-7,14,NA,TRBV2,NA,TGTGCCAGCGGAGGTCAGGGGCGAGCAACCGAGCAGTACTTC,CASGGQGRATEQYF
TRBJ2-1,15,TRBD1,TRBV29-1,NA,TGCAGCCTTCTGCTGCCGGGACAGTCTAACAATGAGCAGTTCTTC,CSLLLPGQSNNEQFF
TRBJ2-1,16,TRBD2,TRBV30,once,TGTGCCTGGAGTGTACGGGGTAGCGGGAGGCAAAATGAGCAGTTCTTC,CAWSVRGSGRQNEQFF
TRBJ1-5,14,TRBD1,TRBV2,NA,TGTGCCACCTCGGACAGGACTGGTAGACAGCCCCAGCATTTT,CATSDRTGRQPQHF
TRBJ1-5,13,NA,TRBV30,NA,TGTGCCTGGACGGGAACAGACAATCAGCCCCAGCATTTT,CAWTGTDNQPQHF
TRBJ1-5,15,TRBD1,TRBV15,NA,TGTGCCACCAGCAGAGATGGACAGGGCGTTCAGCCCCAGCATTTT,CATSRDGQGVQPQHF
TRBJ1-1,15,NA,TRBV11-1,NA,TGTGCCAGCAGCTCGGGTGAAGATTTCGACACTGAAGCTTTCTTT,CASSSGEDFDTEAFF
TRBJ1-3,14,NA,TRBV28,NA,TGTGCCAGCAGCTTGCAGGGGTCCGGAAACACCATATATTTT,CASSLQGSGNTIYF
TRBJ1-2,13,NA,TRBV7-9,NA,TGTGCCAGCAGCTTGGGTAGCACCTATGGCTACACCTTC,CASSLGSTYGYTF
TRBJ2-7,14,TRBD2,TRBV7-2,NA,TGTGCCAGCAGCTCAGCGGGAGGGCCCTACGAGCAGTACTTC,CASSSAGGPYEQYF
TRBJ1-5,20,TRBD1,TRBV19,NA,TGTGCCAGTACTAGGAAGGCTACCGGGACAGGGGGCTATAGCAATCAGCCCCAGCATTTT,CASTRKATGTGGYSNQPQHF
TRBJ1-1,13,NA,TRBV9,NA,TGTGCCAGCAGCACCCGGGACGACACTGAAGCTTTCTTT,CASSTRDDTEAFF
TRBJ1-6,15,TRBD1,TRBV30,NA,TGTGCCTGGAGTGTCCCGGACAGGGGTAATTCACCCCTCCACTTT,CAWSVPDRGNSPLHF
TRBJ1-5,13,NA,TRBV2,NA,TGTGCCAGCAAGGCAGGGCAAGGAAGGCCCCAGCATTTT,CASKAGQGRPQHF
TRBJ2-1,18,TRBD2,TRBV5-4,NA,TGTGCCAGCAGCTTGGTAGCGGGAGACATTTCGCGGTACAATGAGCAGTTCTTC,CASSLVAGDISRYNEQFF
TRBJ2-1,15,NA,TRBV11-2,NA,TGTGCCAGCAGCTTAGGAGCTAACTCCTACAATGAGCAGTTCTTC,CASSLGANSYNEQFF
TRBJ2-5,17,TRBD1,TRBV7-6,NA,TGTGCCAGCAGCTTACCTCCGGGACAGGGGGCGAAGGAGACCCAGTACTTC,CASSLPPGQGAKETQYF
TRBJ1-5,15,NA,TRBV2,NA,TGTGCCAGCGACCCATATCGGGGCAGCAATCAGCCCCAGCATTTT,CASDPYRGSNQPQHF
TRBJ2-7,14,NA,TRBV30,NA,TGTGCCTGTTTGGACGCAATGAGCTCCTACGAGCAGTACTTC,CACLDAMSSYEQYF
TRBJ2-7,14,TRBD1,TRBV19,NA,TGTGCCAGTAGTAAAAGGGACAGGCGCTACGAGCAGTACTTC,CASSKRDRRYEQYF
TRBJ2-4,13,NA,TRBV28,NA,TGTGCCAGCAGTTTAGGCAGGGAGGACATTCAGTACTTC,CASSLGREDIQYF
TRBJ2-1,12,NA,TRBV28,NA,TGTGCCAGCAGCCCTTACAAGGGGGAGCAGTTCTTC,CASSPYKGEQFF
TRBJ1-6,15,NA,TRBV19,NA,TGTGCCAGTAGTATAGACGGGGAGGCGGATTCACCCCTCCACTTT,CASSIDGEADSPLHF
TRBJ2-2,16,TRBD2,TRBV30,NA,TGTGCCTGGAGGCCCGGGGGAGGGCGGAACACCGGGGAGCTGTTTTTT,CAWRPGGGRNTGELFF
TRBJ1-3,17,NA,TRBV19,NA,TGTGCCAGTAGAGCCTTAATCGGAGACCTCTCTGGAAACACCATATATTTT,CASRALIGDLSGNTIYF
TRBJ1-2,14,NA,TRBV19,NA,TGTGCCAGTAGTATAGAGATGGGCGGCTATGGCTACACCTTC,CASSIEMGGYGYTF
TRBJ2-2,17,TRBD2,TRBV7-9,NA,TGTGCCAGCAGCTTTCAGCGCCTAGCGGGAGACACCGGGGAGCTGTTTTTT,CASSFQRLAGDTGELFF
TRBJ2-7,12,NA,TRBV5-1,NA,TGCGCCAGCAGCCGTAATAATTACGAGCAGTACTTC,CASSRNNYEQYF
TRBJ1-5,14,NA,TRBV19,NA,TGTGCCAGTAGTATGGGCAGGCTCAATCAGCCCCAGCATTTT,CASSMGRLNQPQHF